Below are 20 T cell receptor beta chains sequenced from a single sample in a study of cytomegalovirus exposure and HLA in healthy donors. Some clones are missing from TCRdb's copy, which holds only in-frame ones; the method was immunoSEQ multiplex PCR. Of some 100,000 clones listed, 88% are singletons. Sequencing was done on a sample of PBMCs. All receptors come from a woman aged 18-30 years in good health and CMV-seronegative.

V gene TRBV5-1 combines with J gene TRBJ1-5; weak D call: TRBD1 (5 bases). Trimming left V 0 bases short and J 4 bases short, with 11 bases between. Per the germline V gene, CDR1 is SGHRS and CDR2 is YFSETQ. CDR3 size: 15 residues. In nucleotides, the CDR3 is TGCGCCAGCAGCTTGGTTGGAGGGGAGAATCAGCCCCAGCATTTT. It is translated as CASSLVGGENQPQHF.

DNA of the CDR3: TGTGCCAGCAGCTTAGAGGGGTTGGACGGCAAGGCCAACTATGGCTACACCTTC. Translating gives CASSLEGLDGKANYGYTF. The chain uses TRBV7-2 and TRBJ1-2; maybe TRBD1 (5 bases). This CDR3 region has 18 residues. V gave up 1 base and J gave up 2 bases, with 20 bases separating them. CDR1 and CDR2 from the germline V gene are SGHTA and FQGNSA.

This chain links TRBV11-3 with TRBJ2-1; D unclear. Trimming cost V 1 base and J 9 bases, with 7 bases left between them. The CDR3 runs 12 residues. Germline V gene lookup returns CDR1 SGHNT and CDR2 YENEEA. The CDR3: CASSLGRSEQFF. The DNA for the CDR3 is TGTGCCAGCAGCTTAGGTCGGAGTGAGCAGTTCTTC.

This sequence joins TRBV6-1 and TRBJ2-1, with TRBD1 matching 7 bases. Trimming removed 4 bases from V and 7 bases from J; junction bases left unmatched: 4. There are 13 residues in the CDR3. The germline gives CDR1 MNHNS, CDR2 SASEGT. CDR3 sequence (DNA): TGTGCCAGCAGTGCGAAGGGGGCAAATGAGCAGTTCTTC. Protein: CASSAKGANEQFF.

This chain links TRBV5-6 with TRBJ2-7; TRBD2 agrees at 9 bases. The CDR3 totals 16 residues. Per germline, CDR1 SGHDT and CDR2 YYEEEE. Losses at the gene ends were 5 bases for V and 3 bases for J; bases not matched to a gene: 12. The CDR3 bases are TGTGCCAGCAGTCGTGGGACCGCGGGAGGGGGCTACGAGCAGTACTTC. It encodes CASSRGTAGGGYEQYF.

This clone has only a few counts. The chain recombines TRBV19 with TRBJ2-6, with D hard to call. The CDR3 covers 12 residues. The V end was cut by 5 bases, the J end by 5 bases, with 4 bases between. The germline gives CDR1 LNHDA, CDR2 SQIVND (reference sequence). The CDR3 loop reads CASSSRANVLTF. CDR3 bases: TGTGCCAGTAGTTCTAGGGCCAACGTCCTGACTTTC.

The CDR3 region has the DNA TGTGCCAGCAGCTTAAGAGGACTAGGGACATCCGCGTACCAAGAGACCCAGTACTTC. It is translated as CASSLRGLGTSAYQETQYF. The gene calls are TRBV7-3 and TRBJ2-5, with a weak D call TRBD2 (7 bases). CDR1 SGHTA and CDR2 FQGTGA come from the germline V gene. Between the trimmed V and J ends, which lost 1 base and 0 bases, there was a span of 21 bases. The CDR3 runs to 19 residues.

The chain carries TRBV6-5 and TRBJ1-1; D uncertain. Per germline, CDR1 MNHEY and CDR2 SVGAGI. The germline V and J ends were trimmed by 0 bases and 10 bases, with 12 bases remaining between them. CDR3 length equals 13 residues. The CDR3 DNA sequence: TGTGCCAGCAGTTACTCAGAAGGCGGTCCAGCTTTCTTT. Translation gives CASSYSEGGPAFF.

This clone was seen a handful of times. V usage is TRBV9 and J usage is TRBJ1-2, with a possible D match to TRBD1 (5 bases). The ends were cut back, 3 bases at V and 5 bases at J, with 17 bases in the middle. Germline V CDR1 and CDR2: SGDLS, YYNGEE. This CDR3 region has 15 residues. CDR3 protein: CASSAVVGDSYGYTF. DNA for the CDR3: TGTGCCAGCAGCGCAGTAGTGGGGGACTCTTATGGCTACACCTTC.

The chain recombines TRBV6-5 with TRBJ1-6; TRBD1 aligns across 9 bases. The ends lost 6 bases at V and 6 bases at J; junction bases unmatched: 6. This CDR3 comprises 15 residues. CDR1 and CDR2 from the germline V gene are MNHEY and SVGAGI. The DNA for the CDR3 is TGTGCCAGCAGACCGTCGACAGGGGGTAATTCACCCCTCCACTTT. Translated, it gives CASRPSTGGNSPLHF.

The V call is TRBV30, the J call TRBJ2-5; TRBD2 aligns across 9 bases. This CDR3 region has 13 residues. With V trimmed by 6 bases and J by 5 bases, 7 bases remained unmatched. Germline V gene data show CDR1 as GTSNPN and CDR2 as SVGIG (reference sequence). For the CDR3, the DNA is TGTGCCTGCGCCTTCAGCGGGAGGGAGACCCAGTACTTC. Its translation is CACAFSGRETQYF. Together with reference TRBV30 and TRBJ2-5, the CDR3 gives the full variable domain: SQTIHQWPATLVQPVGSPLSLECTVEGTSNPNLYWYRQAAGRGLQLLFYSVGIGQISSEVPQNLSASRPQDRQFILSSKKLLLSDSGFYLCACAFSGRETQYFGPGTRLLVL.

V gene TRBV28 combines with J gene TRBJ2-5; TRBD1 agrees at 9 bases. This CDR3 spans 16 amino acids. V was pared by 4 bases and J by 4 bases, with 10 bases of the junction left unmatched. Germline V gene lookup returns CDR1 MDHEN and CDR2 SYDVKM. The CDR3 region is CASSSPAQGAGETQYF. The CDR3 region has the DNA TGTGCCAGCAGTTCGCCGGCACAGGGGGCGGGAGAGACCCAGTACTTC.

The rearrangement uses TRBV4-3 and TRBJ2-2, with TRBD2 matching 7 bases. The CDR3 runs 14 residues. Germline trimming cut 1 base from V and 9 bases from J; bases unmatched to any gene: 5. Germline lookup yields CDR1 LGHNA and CDR2 YSLEER. CDR3 DNA: TGCGCCAGCAGCCAAGGTCACGGGGGGTGGGAGCTGTTTTTT. Amino acids: CASSQGHGGWELFF.

The CDR3 here is CASSNGQKNFYEQYF. Here the CDR3 DNA reads TGTGCCAGCAGCAACGGACAGAAGAACTTCTACGAGCAGTACTTC. This sequence joins TRBV5-4 and TRBJ2-7, with D possibly being TRBD1 (6 bases). This CDR3 has 15 residues. Per germline, CDR1 SGHNT and CDR2 YYREEE (reference sequence). V was trimmed by 4 bases and J by 3 bases, leaving 17 bases between them.

In this sample, this clone turned up once. The V gene is TRBV9, the J gene TRBJ1-4; 8 bases are a match to TRBD1. V lost 3 bases and J lost 0; bases outside the gene matches: 7. CDR1 is SGDLS, CDR2 YYNGEE, per germline. The CDR3 extends over 17 amino acids. This CDR3 reads CASSATTGGPTNEKLFF. CDR3 DNA: TGTGCCAGCAGCGCAACAACAGGGGGGCCAACTAATGAAAAACTGTTTTTT. Full variable domain (remainder filled in from reference TRBV9 and TRBJ1-4): DSGVTQTPKHLITATGQRVTLRCSPRSGDLSVYWYQQSLDQGLQFLIQYYNGEERAKGNILERFSAQQFPDLHSELNLSSLELGDSALYFCASSATTGGPTNEKLFFGSGTQLSVL.

This chain links TRBV6-5 with TRBJ1-2; TRBD1 is a possible D gene (6 bases). The V end was cut by 6 bases, the J end by 7 bases, with 15 bases between. CDR1 MNHEY and CDR2 SVGAGI come from the germline V gene. CDR3 size: 13 residues. Here the CDR3 DNA reads TGTGCCAGCAGACTAACAGGGTCTGCTGGCTACACCTTC. The encoded protein is CASRLTGSAGYTF.

The chain uses TRBV5-1 and TRBJ2-3; 11 positions agree with TRBD1. V trimming: 4 bases; J trimming: 6 bases; junction bases outside the gene matches: 4. The germline V gene encodes CDR1 SGHRS and CDR2 YFSETQ. This CDR3 spans 14 amino acids. CDR3 protein: CASSMGTGGDTQYF. In DNA form, the CDR3 reads TGCGCCAGCAGCATGGGGACAGGGGGTGATACGCAGTATTTT.

This chain joins TRBV27 and TRBJ2-5; 9 bases fit TRBD1. Germline CDR1 MNHEY, CDR2 SMNVEV (reference sequence). V shed 5 bases and J 6 bases; nucleotides not matched to a gene: 10. The CDR3 is 15 residues long. The CDR3 sequence is CASSQNRGPEKTQYF. In DNA, the CDR3 is TGTGCCAGCAGTCAAAACAGGGGGCCGGAAAAGACCCAGTACTTC.

The V call is TRBV7-9, the J call TRBJ2-7; possibly TRBD1 for D (5 bases). The V end was cut by 5 bases, the J end by 4 bases, with 12 bases between. The CDR3 has 13 residues. From germline, CDR1 is SEHNR and CDR2 FQNEAQ (reference sequence). The DNA for the CDR3 is TGTGCCAGCAGCCCTGGACACCTGTACGAGCAGTACTTC. It specifies CASSPGHLYEQYF.

The chain is built from TRBV7-9 and TRBJ1-1; 12 positions agree with TRBD1. This CDR3 contains 15 residues. The V segment lost 1 base and the J segment 11 bases; nucleotides outside the gene matches: 8. Germline values: CDR1 SEHNR, CDR2 FQNEAQ (reference sequence). The CDR3: CASSLEGTGGRRAFF. In DNA, the CDR3 is TGTGCCAGCAGCTTAGAGGGGACAGGGGGCCGGAGGGCTTTCTTT.